The 18 T cell receptor beta chains below all came from one sample that was sequenced in a study of radiotherapy plus CTLA-4 blockade in lung cancer. Profiled with immunoSEQ multiplex PCR; TCRdb holds only in-frame clones, not every one. The table records 20,000 to 30,000 clones, approximately 77% of them present only once. The sample in question was peripheral blood, obtained from a patient treated with radiotherapy plus ipilimumab. The receptor set was obtained from a human donor with non-small cell lung cancer that progressed on radiotherapy plus ipilimumab.

CDR3 nucleotide sequence: TGTGCCAGCAGAGCACCTGGAAACACCATATATTTT. Translation gives CASRAPGNTIYF. The chain carries TRBV6-5 and TRBJ1-3; D remains ambiguous. V was clipped by 6 bases and J by 2 bases, with 5 bases between them. Germline-derived CDR1 and CDR2 are MNHEY and SVGAGI. The CDR3 sequence is 12 residues long.

V is TRBV7-2 and J is TRBJ1-5; D gene ambiguous. This CDR3 contains 15 residues. Germline V gene data show CDR1 as SGHTA and CDR2 as FQGNSA. Trimming stripped 1 base from V and 3 bases from J, with 10 bases between. The CDR3 sequence: CASSLVATSNQPQHF. CDR3 nucleotides: TGTGCCAGCAGCTTAGTGGCGACCTCCAATCAGCCCCAGCATTTT.

This clone was detected a few times. V is TRBV6-6 and J is TRBJ1-4; no clear D gene. CDR1 and CDR2 (germline): MNHNY, SVGAGI (reference sequence). The CDR3 contains 14 residues. Trimming took 6 bases from V and 0 from J, leaving 8 bases between them. DNA of the CDR3: TGTGCCAGCAGCGGGATCGCAACTAATGAAAAACTGTTTTTT. Protein product: CASSGIATNEKLFF.

The chain joins TRBV6-7 to TRBJ2-6, with unresolved D. TRBV6-7 is annotated as an ORF whose role is uncertain. The ends were cut back, 4 bases at V and 5 bases at J, with 18 bases in the middle. The CDR3 is 17 residues long. CDR3 sequence reads: CASSLVWRQSRANVLTF. CDR3 bases: TGTGCCAGCAGTTTAGTATGGCGTCAAAGTCGGGCCAACGTCCTGACTTTC.

The V and J genes are TRBV4-1 and TRBJ2-4, with D possibly being TRBD1 (6 bases). Germline-derived CDR1 and CDR2 are MGHRA and YSYEKL. V was trimmed by 3 bases and J by 6 bases, leaving 24 bases between them. The CDR3 has 18 amino acids. The CDR3 sequence: CASSQSDSPEVGANIQYF. CDR3 DNA: TGCGCCAGCAGCCAGTCGGACAGCCCGGAGGTTGGGGCAAACATTCAGTACTTC.

V usage is TRBV27 and J usage is TRBJ2-1; tentative D call: TRBD2 (5 bases). The CDR3 totals 14 residues. Trimming shortened V by 7 bases and J by 0 bases, and 10 bases separated the two germline ends. CDR1 MNHEY and CDR2 SMNVEV come from the germline V gene (reference sequence). CDR3 in DNA: TGTGCCAGCACCCCCGAGGGCTCCTACAATGAGCAGTTCTTC. Translation: CASTPEGSYNEQFF.

The rearrangement joins TRBV14 to TRBJ1-4; 7 bases align to TRBD1. CDR3 size: 16 residues. Unmatched junction bases numbered 9, after V lost 3 bases and J lost 5 bases. Germline CDR1 and CDR2: SGHDN and FVKESK. The CDR3 here is CASSHGGDSWNEKLFF. CDR3 in DNA: TGTGCCAGCAGCCATGGAGGGGACAGCTGGAATGAAAAACTGTTTTTT.

This chain connects TRBV7-3 to TRBJ1-1; D possibly corresponds to TRBD1 (5 bases). The CDR3 extends over 13 amino acids. Germline V gene sequence: CDR1 SGHTA, CDR2 FQGTGA. Deletions cut 5 bases from V and 2 bases from J, with 9 bases between. CDR3 sequence: CASSPGQNTEAFF. The DNA for the CDR3 is TGTGCCAGCAGCCCCGGACAAAACACTGAAGCTTTCTTT.

The gene calls are TRBV19 and TRBJ2-1; D perhaps matches TRBD2 (6 bases). This CDR3 has 15 amino acids. Germline CDR1 LNHDA, CDR2 SQIVND (reference sequence). V gave up 3 bases and J gave up 4 bases, with 13 bases separating them. The CDR3 region is CASSIWTGVYNEQFF. The CDR3 region has the DNA TGTGCCAGTAGTATTTGGACGGGAGTGTACAATGAGCAGTTCTTC.

This chain connects TRBV27 to TRBJ1-5, with 8 bases aligning to TRBD1. The CDR3 contains 17 residues. Unmatched junction bases numbered 15, after V lost 8 bases and J lost 3 bases. Germline V gene sequence: CDR1 MNHEY, CDR2 SMNVEV (reference sequence). The CDR3 here is CASGPVDRVGVNQPQHF. CDR3 in DNA: TGTGCCAGCGGGCCCGTGGACAGGGTGGGCGTCAATCAGCCCCAGCATTTT.

The rearrangement joins TRBV11-2 to TRBJ2-1; possible D gene TRBD2, 6 bases. Trimming cost V 5 bases and J 0 bases, with 17 bases left between them. This CDR3 has 17 residues. From germline, CDR1 is SGHAT and CDR2 FQNNGV. The chain's CDR3 is CASSGGVSGVSYNEQFF. The CDR3 DNA follows: TGTGCCAGCAGCGGAGGGGTATCGGGAGTCTCCTACAATGAGCAGTTCTTC.

This chain links TRBV5-1 with TRBJ2-2; 9 nucleotides agree with TRBD2. CDR1 is SGHRS and CDR2 is YFSETQ in the germline V gene. There are 19 residues in the CDR3. Trimming at V came to 0 bases and at J to 2 bases, leaving 11 bases not matched to a gene. The CDR3: CASSLAGSGRGINTGELFF. The CDR3 DNA reads as TGCGCCAGCAGCTTGGCCGGTAGCGGGAGAGGAATAAACACCGGGGAGCTGTTTTTT.

This clone has only one observation. The rearrangement joins TRBV5-4 to TRBJ2-3; TRBD2 might be the D (6 bases). V lost 7 bases to trimming and J lost 0 bases, with 12 bases between them. The CDR3 runs to 14 residues. Germline assignment: CDR1 SGHNT and CDR2 YYREEE (reference sequence). CDR3 in DNA: TGTGCCAGCCGCGGGACCTTTAGCACAGATACGCAGTATTTT. This sequence encodes CASRGTFSTDTQYF.

The chain is built from TRBV9 and TRBJ2-3, with 10 bases identical to TRBD2. Trimming at V came to 0 bases and at J to 5 bases, leaving 6 bases not matched to a gene. The CDR3 is made up of 16 amino acids. Germline-derived CDR1 and CDR2 are SGDLS and YYNGEE. The CDR3 loop is CASSVASGLARDTQYF. The CDR3, as DNA: TGTGCCAGCAGCGTAGCTTCGGGACTAGCGCGAGATACGCAGTATTTT.

In DNA form, the CDR3 reads TGCAGCGTTTCCGGGACTTCAACTAGCGGAGGCTCCTACAATGAGCAGTTCTTC. As protein: CSVSGTSTSGGSYNEQFF. This rearrangement joins TRBV29-1 to TRBJ2-1, with 8 positions matching TRBD2. After removal of 5 bases from V and 0 bases from J, the junction contained 15 bases not matched to a gene. The length of the CDR3 is 18 residues. Germline V gene sequence: CDR1 SQVTM, CDR2 ANQGSEA.

This chain joins TRBV7-9 and TRBJ2-7, with 7 nucleotides matching TRBD2. V shed 1 base and J 6 bases; nucleotides not matched to a gene: 6. Germline CDR1 reads SEHNR; CDR2 reads FQNEAQ (reference sequence). The CDR3 loop spans 14 amino acids. CDR3: CASSLGGRELEQYF. CDR3 nucleotides: TGTGCCAGCAGCTTAGGAGGGAGGGAACTCGAGCAGTACTTC. Based on the CDR3 plus reference TRBV7-9 and TRBJ2-7, the full variable domain is DTGVSQNPRHKITKRGQNVTFRCDPISEHNRLYWYRQTLGQGPEFLTYFQNEAQLEKSRLLSDRFSAERPKGSFSTLEIQRTEQGDSAMYLCASSLGGRELEQYFGPGTRLTVT.

The chain's CDR3 is CASSLASRSTDTQYF. For the CDR3, the DNA is TGCGCCAGCAGCTTGGCTAGTAGAAGCACAGATACGCAGTATTTT. V and J are TRBV5-1 and TRBJ2-3; no reliable D call. The V gene lost 0 bases and the J gene lost 0 bases, with 8 bases spanning the gap. This CDR3 comprises 15 residues. Per the germline V gene, CDR1 is SGHRS and CDR2 is YFSETQ.

In its sample, this clone was seen a few times. CDR3 protein: CASSVGSGRELFF. The CDR3 DNA follows: TGTGCCAGCAGCGTCGGCTCAGGGAGGGAGCTGTTTTTT. The chain uses TRBV5-4 and TRBJ2-2; D may be TRBD1 (5 bases). CDR3 length: 13 amino acids. The V gene's germline CDR1 is SGHNT and CDR2 YYREEE (reference sequence). V was clipped by 4 bases and J by 9 bases, with 13 bases between them.